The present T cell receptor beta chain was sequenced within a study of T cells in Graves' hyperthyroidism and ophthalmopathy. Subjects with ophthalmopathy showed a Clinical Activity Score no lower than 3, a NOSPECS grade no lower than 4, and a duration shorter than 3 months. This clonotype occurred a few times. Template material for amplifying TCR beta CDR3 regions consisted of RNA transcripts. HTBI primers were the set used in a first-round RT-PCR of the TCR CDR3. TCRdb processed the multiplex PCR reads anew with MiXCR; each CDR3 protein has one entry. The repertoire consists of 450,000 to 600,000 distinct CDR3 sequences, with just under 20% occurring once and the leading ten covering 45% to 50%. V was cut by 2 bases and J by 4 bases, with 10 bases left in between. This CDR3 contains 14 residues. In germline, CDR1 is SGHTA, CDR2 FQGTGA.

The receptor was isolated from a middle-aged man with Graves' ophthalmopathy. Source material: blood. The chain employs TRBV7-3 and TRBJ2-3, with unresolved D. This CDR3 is CASSLSATPDTQYF. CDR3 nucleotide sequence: TGTGCCAGCAGCTTATCGGCCACACCAGATACGCAGTATTTT.